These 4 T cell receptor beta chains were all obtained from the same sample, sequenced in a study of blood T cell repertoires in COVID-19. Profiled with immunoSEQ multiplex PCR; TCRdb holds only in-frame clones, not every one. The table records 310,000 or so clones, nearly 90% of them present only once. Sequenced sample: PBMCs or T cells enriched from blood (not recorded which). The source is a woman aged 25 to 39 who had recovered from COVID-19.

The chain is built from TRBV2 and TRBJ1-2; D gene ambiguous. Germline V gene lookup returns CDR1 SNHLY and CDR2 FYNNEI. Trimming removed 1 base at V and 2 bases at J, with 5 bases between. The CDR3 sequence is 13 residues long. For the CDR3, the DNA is TGTGCCAGCAGTGAAGAACAGAACTATGGCTACACCTTC. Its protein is CASSEEQNYGYTF.

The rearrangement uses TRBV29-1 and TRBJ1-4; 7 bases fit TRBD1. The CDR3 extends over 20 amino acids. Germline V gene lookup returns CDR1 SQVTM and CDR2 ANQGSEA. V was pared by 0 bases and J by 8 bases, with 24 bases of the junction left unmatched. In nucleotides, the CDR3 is TGCAGCGTTGAAGATTGGGGTGAGACAGGGCGGGATGCCTCGGGGGAAAAACTGTTTTTT. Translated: CSVEDWGETGRDASGEKLFF.

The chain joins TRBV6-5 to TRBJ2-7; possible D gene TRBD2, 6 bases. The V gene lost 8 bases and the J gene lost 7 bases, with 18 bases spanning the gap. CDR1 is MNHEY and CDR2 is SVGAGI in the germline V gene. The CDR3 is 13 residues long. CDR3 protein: CASGGSGSDEQYF. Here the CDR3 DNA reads TGTGCCAGCGGGGGGAGTGGGTCGGATGAGCAGTACTTC.

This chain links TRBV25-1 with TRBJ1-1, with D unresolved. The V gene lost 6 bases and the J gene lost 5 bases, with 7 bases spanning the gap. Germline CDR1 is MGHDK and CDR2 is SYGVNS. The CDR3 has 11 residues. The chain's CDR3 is CASRQWTEAFF. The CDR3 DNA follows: TGTGCCAGCAGGCAGTGGACTGAAGCTTTCTTT.